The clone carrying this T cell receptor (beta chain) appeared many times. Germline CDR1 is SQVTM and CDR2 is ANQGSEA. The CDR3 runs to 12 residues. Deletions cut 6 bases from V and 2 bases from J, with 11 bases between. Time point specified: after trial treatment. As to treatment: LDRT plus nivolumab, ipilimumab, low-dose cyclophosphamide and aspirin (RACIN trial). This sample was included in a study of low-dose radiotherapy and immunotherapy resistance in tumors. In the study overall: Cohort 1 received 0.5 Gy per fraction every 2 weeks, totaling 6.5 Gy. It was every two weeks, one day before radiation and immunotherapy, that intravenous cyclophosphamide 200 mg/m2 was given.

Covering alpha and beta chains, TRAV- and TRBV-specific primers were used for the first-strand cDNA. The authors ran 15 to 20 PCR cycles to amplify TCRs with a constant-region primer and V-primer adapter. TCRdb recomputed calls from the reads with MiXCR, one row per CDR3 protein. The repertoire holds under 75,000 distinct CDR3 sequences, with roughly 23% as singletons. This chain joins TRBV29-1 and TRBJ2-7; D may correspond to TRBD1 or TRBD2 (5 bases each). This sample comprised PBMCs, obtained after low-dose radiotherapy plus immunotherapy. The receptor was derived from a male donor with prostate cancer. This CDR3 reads CSVRDGTYEQYF. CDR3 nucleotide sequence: TGCAGCGTCCGGGACGGCACCTACGAGCAGTACTTC.